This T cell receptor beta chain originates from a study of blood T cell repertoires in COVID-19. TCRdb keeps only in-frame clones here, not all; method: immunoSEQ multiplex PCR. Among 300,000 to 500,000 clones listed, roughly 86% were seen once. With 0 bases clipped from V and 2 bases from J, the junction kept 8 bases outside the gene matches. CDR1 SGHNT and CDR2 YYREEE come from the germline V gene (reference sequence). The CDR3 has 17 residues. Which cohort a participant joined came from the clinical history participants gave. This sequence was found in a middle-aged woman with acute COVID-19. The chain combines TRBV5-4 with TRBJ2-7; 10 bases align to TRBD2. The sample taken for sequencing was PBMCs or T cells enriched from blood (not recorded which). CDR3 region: CASSLGLAGGTPYEQYF. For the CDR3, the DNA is TGTGCCAGCAGCTTGGGGTTAGCGGGGGGCACCCCCTACGAGCAGTACTTC.